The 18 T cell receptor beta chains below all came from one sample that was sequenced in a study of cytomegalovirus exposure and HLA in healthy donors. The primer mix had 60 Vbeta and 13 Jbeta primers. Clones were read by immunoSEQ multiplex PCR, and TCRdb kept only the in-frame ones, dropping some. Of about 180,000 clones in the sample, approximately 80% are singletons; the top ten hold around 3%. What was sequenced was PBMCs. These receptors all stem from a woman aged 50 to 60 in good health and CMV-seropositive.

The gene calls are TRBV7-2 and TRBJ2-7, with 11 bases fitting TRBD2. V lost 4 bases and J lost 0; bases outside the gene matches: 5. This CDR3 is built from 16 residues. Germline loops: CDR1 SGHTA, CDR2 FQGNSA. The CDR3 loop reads CASSSHGTSGSYEQYF. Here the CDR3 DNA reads TGTGCCAGCAGCTCCCATGGGACTAGCGGCTCCTACGAGCAGTACTTC.

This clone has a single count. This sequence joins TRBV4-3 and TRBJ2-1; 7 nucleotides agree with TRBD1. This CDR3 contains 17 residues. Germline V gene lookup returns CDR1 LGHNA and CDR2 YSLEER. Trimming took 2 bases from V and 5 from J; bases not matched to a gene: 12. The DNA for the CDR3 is TGCGCCAGCAGCCAACAAGTAGGCCAGGGGGTCCACAATGAGCAGTTCTTC. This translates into CASSQQVGQGVHNEQFF.

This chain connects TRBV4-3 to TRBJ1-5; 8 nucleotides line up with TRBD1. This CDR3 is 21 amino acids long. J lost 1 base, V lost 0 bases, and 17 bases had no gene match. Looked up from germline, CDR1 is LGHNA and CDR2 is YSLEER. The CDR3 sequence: CASSQDPFLAGGDWSNQPQHF. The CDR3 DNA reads TGCGCCAGCAGCCAAGACCCTTTCCTAGCAGGGGGCGATTGGAGCAATCAGCCCCAGCATTTT.

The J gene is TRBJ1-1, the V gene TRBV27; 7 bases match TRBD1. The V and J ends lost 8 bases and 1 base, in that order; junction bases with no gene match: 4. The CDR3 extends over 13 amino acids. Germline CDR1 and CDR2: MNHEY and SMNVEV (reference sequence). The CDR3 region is CASRYRGNTEAFF. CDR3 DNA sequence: TGTGCCAGCCGTTACAGGGGGAACACTGAAGCTTTCTTT.

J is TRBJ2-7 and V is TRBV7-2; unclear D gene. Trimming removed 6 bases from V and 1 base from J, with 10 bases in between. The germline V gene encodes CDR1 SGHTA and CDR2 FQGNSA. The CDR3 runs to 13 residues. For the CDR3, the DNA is TGTGCCAGCAGAAGCCTGAGATCCTACGAGCAGTACTTC. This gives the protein CASRSLRSYEQYF.

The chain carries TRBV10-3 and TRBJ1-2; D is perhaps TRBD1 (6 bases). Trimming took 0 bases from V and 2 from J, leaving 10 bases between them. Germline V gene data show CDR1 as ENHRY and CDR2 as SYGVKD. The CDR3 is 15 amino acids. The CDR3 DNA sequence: TGTGCCATCAGTGAGTCAGCAGGGGAGAACTATGGCTACACCTTC. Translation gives CAISESAGENYGYTF.

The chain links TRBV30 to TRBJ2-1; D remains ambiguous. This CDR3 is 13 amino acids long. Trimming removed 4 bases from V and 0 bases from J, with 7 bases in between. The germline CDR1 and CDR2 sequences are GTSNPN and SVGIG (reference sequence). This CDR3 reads CAWKYSSYNEQFF. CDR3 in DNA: TGTGCCTGGAAGTACAGCTCCTACAATGAGCAGTTCTTC.

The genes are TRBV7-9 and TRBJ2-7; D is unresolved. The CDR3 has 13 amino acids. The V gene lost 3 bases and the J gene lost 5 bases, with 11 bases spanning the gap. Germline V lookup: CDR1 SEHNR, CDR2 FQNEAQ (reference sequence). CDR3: CASSLSPGDEQYF. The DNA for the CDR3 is TGTGCCAGCAGCTTGTCCCCCGGTGACGAGCAGTACTTC. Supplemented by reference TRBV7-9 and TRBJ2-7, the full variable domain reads DTGVSQNPRHKITKRGQNVTFRCDPISEHNRLYWYRQTLGQGPEFLTYFQNEAQLEKSRLLSDRFSAERPKGSFSTLEIQRTEQGDSAMYLCASSLSPGDEQYFGPGTRLTVT.

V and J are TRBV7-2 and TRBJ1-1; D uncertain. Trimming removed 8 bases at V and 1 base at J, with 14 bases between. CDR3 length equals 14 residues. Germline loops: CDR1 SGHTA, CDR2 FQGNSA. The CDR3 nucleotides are TGTGCCAGCGCCCTTGACGCAGGGAACACTGAAGCTTTCTTT. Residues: CASALDAGNTEAFF.

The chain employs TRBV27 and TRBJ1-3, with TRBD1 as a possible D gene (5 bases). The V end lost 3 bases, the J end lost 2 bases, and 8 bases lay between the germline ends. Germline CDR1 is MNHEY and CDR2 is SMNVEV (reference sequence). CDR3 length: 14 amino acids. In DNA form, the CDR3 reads TGTGCCAGCAGTTTTGTAGGGGCTGGAAACACCATATATTTT. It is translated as CASSFVGAGNTIYF.

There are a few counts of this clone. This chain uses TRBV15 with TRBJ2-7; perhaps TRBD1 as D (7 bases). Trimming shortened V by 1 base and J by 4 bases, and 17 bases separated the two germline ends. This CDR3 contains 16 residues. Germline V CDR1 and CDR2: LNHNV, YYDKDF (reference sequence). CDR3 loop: CATSRGTDRAGYEQYF. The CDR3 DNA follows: TGTGCCACCAGCAGAGGAACAGACAGGGCGGGGTACGAGCAGTACTTC.

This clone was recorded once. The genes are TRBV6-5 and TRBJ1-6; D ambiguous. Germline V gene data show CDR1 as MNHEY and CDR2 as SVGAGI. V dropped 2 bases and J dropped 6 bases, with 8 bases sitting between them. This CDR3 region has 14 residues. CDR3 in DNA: TGTGCCAGCAGTTACGGCGGCAGTAATTCACCCCTCCACTTT. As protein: CASSYGGSNSPLHF.

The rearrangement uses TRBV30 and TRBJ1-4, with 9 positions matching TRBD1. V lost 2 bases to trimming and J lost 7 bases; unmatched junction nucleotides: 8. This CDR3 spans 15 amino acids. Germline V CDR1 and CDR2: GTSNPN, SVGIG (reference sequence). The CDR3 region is CAWSFRQGDPEKLFF. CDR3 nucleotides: TGTGCCTGGAGTTTCCGACAGGGGGACCCTGAAAAACTGTTTTTT.

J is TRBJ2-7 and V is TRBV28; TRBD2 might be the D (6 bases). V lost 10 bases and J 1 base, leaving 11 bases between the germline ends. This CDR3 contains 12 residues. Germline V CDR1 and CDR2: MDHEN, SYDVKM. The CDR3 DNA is TGTGCCACCAAGGAGGGATCCTACGAGCAGTACTTC. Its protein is CATKEGSYEQYF.

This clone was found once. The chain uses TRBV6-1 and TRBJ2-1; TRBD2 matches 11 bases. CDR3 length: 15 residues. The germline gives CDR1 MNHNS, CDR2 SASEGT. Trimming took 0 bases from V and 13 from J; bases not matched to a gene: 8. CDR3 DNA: TGTGCCAGCAGTGAAGCGTTAGCGGGGGGGCAACGACAGTTCTTC. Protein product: CASSEALAGGQRQFF.

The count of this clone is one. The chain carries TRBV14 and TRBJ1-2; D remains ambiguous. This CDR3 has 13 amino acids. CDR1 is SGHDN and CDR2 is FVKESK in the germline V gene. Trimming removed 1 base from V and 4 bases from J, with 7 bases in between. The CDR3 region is CASSQVEVYGYTF. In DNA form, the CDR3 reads TGTGCCAGCAGCCAAGTGGAGGTCTATGGCTACACCTTC.

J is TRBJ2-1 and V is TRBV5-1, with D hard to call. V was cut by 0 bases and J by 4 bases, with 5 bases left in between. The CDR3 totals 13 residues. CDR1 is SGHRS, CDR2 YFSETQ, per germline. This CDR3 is CASSLAQYNEQFF. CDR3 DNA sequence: TGCGCCAGCAGCTTGGCACAGTACAATGAGCAGTTCTTC. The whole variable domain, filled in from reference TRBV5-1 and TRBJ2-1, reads KAGVTQTPRYLIKTRGQQVTLSCSPISGHRSVSWYQQTPGQGLQFLFEYFSETQRNKGNFPGRFSGRQFSNSRSEMNVSTLELGDSALYLCASSLAQYNEQFFGPGTRLTVL.

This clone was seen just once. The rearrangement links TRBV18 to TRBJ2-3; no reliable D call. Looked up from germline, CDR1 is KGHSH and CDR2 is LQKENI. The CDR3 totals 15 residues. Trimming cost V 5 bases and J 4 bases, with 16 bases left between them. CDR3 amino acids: CASSDGYPNSDTQYF. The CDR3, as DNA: TGTGCCAGCTCAGATGGTTATCCGAACTCAGATACGCAGTATTTT.